One sample yielded the 29 T cell receptor beta chains listed below, sequenced in a study of T cell clonality in common variable immunodeficiency. The study's findings and limits: Fewer deletions and N-nucleotide insertions were reportedly seen in common variable immunodeficiency TCR beta sequences.

TCRdb keeps only in-frame clones here, not all; method: immunoSEQ multiplex PCR. Observed in the sample are more than 8,000 clones, none of them singletons. Their cognate antigens are unknown. Material for sequencing was peripheral blood mononuclear cells. The receptors derive from a human donor with common variable immunodeficiency.

There are many counts of this clone. The read ends 3 residues shy of where the CDR3 ends; the end is completed using the germline J gene. The chain combines TRBV2 with TRBJ2-6; a possible D gene is TRBD1 (6 bases). CDR1 SNHLY and CDR2 FYNNEI come from the germline V gene. The germline V and J ends were trimmed by 5 bases and 2 bases, with 10 bases remaining between them. The CDR3 totals 15 residues. CDR3 bases read: TGTGCCAGCAGTAGGACAGCCGCTGGGGCCAACGTC. This encodes CASSRTAAGANV. The whole CDR3 is CASSRTAAGANVLTF.

This clone showed up many times. The read ends 3 residues before the CDR3 terminus; that terminus is restored from the germline J gene. The V gene is TRBV20-1, the J gene TRBJ2-7; 8 bases map to TRBD2. Germline CDR1 reads DFQATT; CDR2 reads SNEGSKA (reference sequence). The CDR3 totals 12 residues. After removal of 6 bases from V and 1 base from J, the junction contained 2 bases not matched to a gene. The DNA read from the CDR3 is TGCAGTGCCCGGGGGGGGTCCTACGAG. It codes for CSARGGSYE. The whole CDR3 region reads CSARGGSYEQYF.

This clone has a count of ten or more. The read ends 3 residues before the CDR3 terminus; that terminus is restored from the germline J gene. The chain uses TRBV28 and TRBJ2-5; no clear D. This CDR3 is built from 13 residues. Germline-derived CDR1 and CDR2 are MDHEN and SYDVKM. The germline V and J ends were trimmed by 6 bases and 4 bases, with 12 bases remaining between them. Here the CDR3 reads CASRTRVVETQYF. The CDR3 bases that were read are TGTGCCAGCAGGACTCGTGTGGTAGAGACC.

This clone was detected many times. The observed sequence ends 3 residues before the CDR3 terminus, with the missing tail filled in from the germline J gene. The rearrangement uses TRBV5-1 and TRBJ2-2; the match to TRBD2 covers 10 bases. Germline CDR1 reads SGHRS; CDR2 reads YFSETQ. This CDR3 comprises 16 residues. Trimming took 0 bases from V and 3 from J; bases not matched to a gene: 2. The CDR3 loop is CASSLDSGGYTGELFF. CDR3 DNA, as far as it was read: TGCGCCAGCAGCTTGGATAGCGGGGGGTACACCGGGGAG.

Points on this clone: The sequenced fragment ends 3 residues before the CDR3 boundary, so the rest is inferred from the germline J gene. The chain has TRBV19 and TRBJ2-5; 7 bases map to TRBD1. V shed 3 bases, J shed 6 bases, and the junction held 13 bases outside the gene matches. The CDR3 is 16 residues long. CDR1 and CDR2 from the germline V gene are LNHDA and SQIVND (reference sequence). The CDR3 here is CASSILTGDSNKTQYF. The sequenced CDR3 bases are TGTGCCAGTAGTATCCTTACAGGGGATAGCAATAAGACC.

The table lists this clone with many counts. From the germline J gene comes the end of the CDR3, since the read stops 3 residues before it. Additional DNA sequences in this sample encode the identical CDR3. The genes are TRBV5-1 and TRBJ2-2; 11 bases match TRBD2. J gave up 0 bases and V 3 bases, and 1 base lay outside the gene matches. Germline loops: CDR1 SGHRS, CDR2 YFSETQ. The CDR3 sequence is 16 residues long. The CDR3 spells CASSSGLAANTGELFF. The sequenced part of the CDR3 DNA is TGCGCCAGCAGCTCGGGACTAGCGGCGAACACCGGGGAG. The full variable domain, in which reference TRBV5-1 and TRBJ2-2 provide the parts outside the CDR3, is KAGVTQTPRYLIKTRGQQVTLSCSPISGHRSVSWYQQTPGQGLQFLFEYFSETQRNKGNFPGRFSGRQFSNSRSEMNVSTLELGDSALYLCASSSGLAANTGELFFGEGSRLTVL.

This clone was recorded at least ten times. The CDR3 end is not reached by the read, which stops 3 residues before it; the germline J gene fills it in. The chain couples TRBV29-1 to TRBJ2-1, with 7 bases identical to TRBD2. CDR3 length: 14 residues. CDR1 and CDR2 from the germline V gene are SQVTM and ANQGSEA. V was clipped by 5 bases and J by 8 bases; unmatched bases: 12. CDR3 sequence: CSVTASGWMDEQFF. The covered CDR3 bases are TGCAGCGTTACCGCTAGCGGATGGATGGATGAG.

In its sample, this clone was seen many times. Sequencing ends 3 residues short of the CDR3 end; the germline J gene provides the rest. The chain employs TRBV5-1 and TRBJ2-7; perhaps TRBD1 as D (6 bases). V lost 3 bases to trimming and J lost 2 bases, with 12 bases between them. CDR1 and CDR2 from the germline V gene are SGHRS and YFSETQ. The CDR3 contains 14 residues. CDR3 amino acids: CASSSGTITYEQYF. The sequenced CDR3 bases are TGCGCCAGCAGCTCCGGGACAATTACCTACGAG.

This clone qualifies as medium-sized. The sequenced fragment ends 3 residues before the CDR3 boundary, so the rest is inferred from the germline J gene. V gene TRBV7-3 combines with J gene TRBJ2-1; 8 bases are shared with TRBD1. This CDR3 is 14 amino acids long. The germline gives CDR1 SGHTA, CDR2 FQGTGA. V lost 7 bases, J lost 8 bases, and 10 bases stayed unmatched. The CDR3 here is CASKEGQANDEQFF. The sequenced CDR3 bases are TGTGCCAGCAAAGAGGGACAGGCGAATGATGAG. The entire variable domain, with the rest obtained from reference TRBV7-3 and TRBJ2-1, is as follows: GAGVSQTPSNKVTEKGKYVELRCDPISGHTALYWYRQSLGQGPEFLIYFQGTGAADDSGLPNDRFFAVRPEGSVSTLKIQRTERGDSAVYLCASKEGQANDEQFFGPGTRLTVL.

This clone occurred many times. The junction shows a germline mismatch at one end, possibly a read error. The sequenced fragment ends 3 residues before the CDR3 boundary, so the rest is inferred from the germline J gene. The chain has TRBV4-2 and TRBJ1-3; D is uncertain. There are 15 residues in the CDR3. Germline lookup yields CDR1 LGHNA and CDR2 YNFKEQ. This chain's CDR3 is CASSQERAPGNTIYF. The part of the CDR3 DNA that was read is TGCGCCAGCAGCCAAGAAAGGGCCCCAGGCAACACC.

The table lists this clone with many counts. The observed sequence ends 3 residues before the CDR3 terminus, with the missing tail filled in from the germline J gene. This chain connects TRBV5-1 to TRBJ2-3; the D gene is possibly TRBD2 (7 bases). CDR3 length: 15 residues. V lost 0 bases and J lost 1, with 9 bases in between. From germline, CDR1 is SGHRS and CDR2 YFSETQ. The sequenced part of the CDR3 DNA is TGCGCCAGCAGCTTGGAGGGGGGGCGCACAGATACG. Its protein product is CASSLEGGRTDT. The whole CDR3 reads CASSLEGGRTDTQYF.

This clone was observed at least ten times. The observed sequence ends 3 residues before the CDR3 terminus, with the missing tail filled in from the germline J gene. The chain recombines TRBV13 with TRBJ2-3; possible D gene TRBD2, 6 bases. Germline-derived CDR1 and CDR2 are PRHDT and FYEKMQ (reference sequence). CDR3 length: 15 amino acids. The V end lost 5 bases, the J end lost 6 bases, and 18 bases lay between the germline ends. CDR3: CASSEAGGSSDTQYF. The covered CDR3 bases are TGTGCCAGCAGCGAAGCGGGTGGTTCGTCGGATACG.

This clone is termed medium-sized. Sequencing ends 3 residues short of the CDR3 end; the germline J gene provides the rest. The chain is built from TRBV10-3 and TRBJ1-2; D might be TRBD1 (5 bases). V dropped 5 bases and J dropped 0 bases, with 10 bases sitting between them. The CDR3 is 14 amino acids. Per germline, CDR1 ENHRY and CDR2 SYGVKD. The DNA read from the CDR3 is TGTGCCATCAGTAGCGGGGGATCTAACTATGGC. Amino acids: CAISSGGSNYG. The full CDR3 protein is CAISSGGSNYGYTF.

This clone was observed many times. The CDR3 DNA, read in part, is TGCGCCAGCCATTGGACAGGGAATTCCCAGGAGACC. Residues: CASHWTGNSQET. The whole CDR3 sequence is CASHWTGNSQETQYF. This chain uses TRBV5-1 with TRBJ2-5; 8 bases map to TRBD1. With the read ending 3 residues before the CDR3 end, the germline J gene is used to fill in that end. J gave up 5 bases and V 7 bases, and 13 bases lay outside the gene matches. Germline-derived CDR1 and CDR2 are SGHRS and YFSETQ. The length of the CDR3 is 15 residues.

This clone was observed many times. The read terminates 3 residues ahead of where the CDR3 ends, so the germline J gene completes it. The chain couples TRBV29-1 to TRBJ2-7; 7 bases agree with TRBD1. CDR3 length: 14 amino acids. The V and J ends lost 4 bases and 1 base, in that order; junction bases with no gene match: 7. CDR1 and CDR2 from the germline V gene are SQVTM and ANQGSEA. The DNA read from the CDR3 is TGCAGCGTTGCCGGGACAGCATATTCCTACGAG. Its protein product is CSVAGTAYSYE. The CDR3 in its entirety is CSVAGTAYSYEQYF.

This clone has ten or more counts. The read finishes 3 residues shy of the CDR3 end, and the germline J gene is used to complete it. The chain is built from TRBV2 and TRBJ1-2, with D possibly being TRBD1 (5 bases). Trimming took off 7 bases at V and 5 bases at J, with 11 bases between the two ends. Germline V gives CDR1 SNHLY, CDR2 FYNNEI. This CDR3 is built from 12 residues. The chain's CDR3 is CASIGAGYGYTF. The part of the CDR3 DNA that was read is TGTGCCAGCATTGGGGCTGGGTATGGC.

This clone was picked up many times. The read finishes 3 residues shy of the CDR3 end, and the germline J gene is used to complete it. The V call is TRBV19, the J call TRBJ1-2; weak D call: TRBD1 (5 bases). Trimming took off 5 bases at V and 6 bases at J, with 19 bases between the two ends. The length of the CDR3 is 15 residues. Germline lookup yields CDR1 LNHDA and CDR2 SQIVND (reference sequence). The CDR3 sequence: CASSPPGGGTHGYTF. The part of the CDR3 DNA that was read is TGTGCCAGTAGTCCCCCCGGGGGGGGGACCCATGGC. The whole variable domain, remainder taken from reference TRBV19 and TRBJ1-2, is DGGITQSPKYLFRKEGQNVTLSCEQNLNHDAMYWYRQDPGQGLRLIYYSQIVNDFQKGDIAEGYSVSREKKESFPLTVTSAQKNPTAFYLCASSPPGGGTHGYTFGSGTRLTVV.

On this clone itself: From the germline J gene comes the end of the CDR3, since the read stops 3 residues before it. The V call is TRBV10-2, the J call TRBJ2-7, with 8 positions matching TRBD1. The CDR3 is 15 residues long. V shed 3 bases and J 4 bases; nucleotides not matched to a gene: 8. Germline assignment: CDR1 WSHSY and CDR2 SAAADI. CDR3: CASSDIYRGRYEQYF. Incomplete CDR3 DNA: TGCGCCAGCAGTGATATCTACAGGGGGAGGTACGAG.

This clone was counted many times. The read finishes 3 residues shy of the CDR3 end, and the germline J gene is used to complete it. The rearrangement uses TRBV7-9 and TRBJ1-2; 8 bases line up with TRBD1. From germline, CDR1 is SEHNR and CDR2 FQNEAQ (reference sequence). This CDR3 has 15 residues. J gave up 2 bases and V 1 base, and 3 bases lay outside the gene matches. Partial CDR3 DNA: TGTGCCAGCAGCTTAGGGACAGGGATCAACTATGGC. Encoded protein: CASSLGTGINYG. The entire CDR3 reads CASSLGTGINYGYTF.

At least ten counts were recorded for this clone. The CDR3 end lies 3 residues beyond the end of the read and is filled in from the germline J gene. The rearrangement joins TRBV29-1 to TRBJ1-2; a possible D gene is TRBD1 (5 bases). CDR1 and CDR2 (germline): SQVTM, ANQGSEA. CDR3 length equals 12 residues. The sequenced part of the CDR3 DNA is TGCAGCGTTGAAAAGGGGTCAGGGGGC. It yields the protein CSVEKGSGG. The complete CDR3 reads CSVEKGSGGYTF.

By share of the sample, this clone is medium-sized. The read ends 3 residues before the CDR3 terminus; that terminus is restored from the germline J gene. The V call is TRBV9, the J call TRBJ1-2; 7 nucleotides line up with TRBD1. The length of the CDR3 is 14 residues. Germline CDR1 and CDR2: SGDLS and YYNGEE. V shed 4 bases and J 3 bases; nucleotides not matched to a gene: 6. The CDR3 reads CASSPFQGDYGYTF. Incomplete CDR3 DNA: TGTGCCAGCAGCCCATTTCAGGGGGACTATGGC.

Comment on this clone: The read gets to within 3 residues of the CDR3 end, and the germline J gene fills in the rest. The chain employs TRBV7-2 and TRBJ1-1; TRBD1 aligns across 7 bases. Germline V gene lookup returns CDR1 SGHTA and CDR2 FQGNSA. Losses at the gene ends were 1 base for V and 3 bases for J; bases not matched to a gene: 2. The CDR3 covers 14 residues. Partial CDR3 DNA: TGTGCCAGCAGCTTAGGACAGGGCCACACTGAA. This codes for CASSLGQGHTE. The entire CDR3 protein is CASSLGQGHTEAFF.

This clone was detected ten times or more. The read terminates 3 residues ahead of where the CDR3 ends, so the germline J gene completes it. The genes are TRBV14 and TRBJ2-7; 7 positions match TRBD1. The CDR3 is made up of 15 amino acids. Unmatched junction bases numbered 8, after V lost 4 bases and J lost 2 bases. Germline assignment: CDR1 SGHDN and CDR2 FVKESK. Partial CDR3 DNA: TGTGCCAGCAGCCCAACGGGACAGTCCCCCTACGAG. Protein: CASSPTGQSPYE. The entire CDR3 sequence reads CASSPTGQSPYEQYF.

In its sample, this clone was seen many times. The read is 3 residues too short to cover the CDR3 end, so that end is filled in from the germline J gene. The chain has TRBV5-1 and TRBJ1-1, with 7 bases that match TRBD1. CDR3 length: 14 amino acids. In germline, CDR1 is SGHRS, CDR2 YFSETQ. The V gene end was trimmed by 0 bases and the J gene end by 4 bases; junction bases not matched to a gene: 3. The CDR3 DNA, read in part, is TGCGCCAGCAGCTTGGTTTCAGGGGGCACTGAA. Residues: CASSLVSGGTE. The complete CDR3 reads CASSLVSGGTEAFF.

This clone has a count of ten or more. Partial CDR3 DNA: TGTGCCAGCTCACCCCGGGACAGGGGACCGAACACTGAA. Protein: CASSPRDRGPNTE. The CDR3, in full, reads CASSPRDRGPNTEAFF. This chain connects TRBV18 to TRBJ1-1, with 10 bases that match TRBD1. The CDR3 end is not reached by the read, which stops 3 residues before it; the germline J gene fills it in. This CDR3 is 16 amino acids long. The V gene's germline CDR1 is KGHSH and CDR2 LQKENI. The ends lost 3 bases at V and 1 base at J; junction bases unmatched: 5. Together with reference TRBV18 and TRBJ1-1, the CDR3 gives the full variable domain: NAGVMQNPRHLVRRRGQEARLRCSPMKGHSHVYWYRQLPEEGLKFMVYLQKENIIDESGMPKERFSAEFPKEGPSILRIQQVVRGDSAAYFCASSPRDRGPNTEAFFGQGTRLTVV.

This clone was observed many times. The CDR3 is cut off 3 residues early in the read; its end comes from the germline J gene. The rearrangement uses TRBV7-2 and TRBJ2-5; unclear D gene. In germline, CDR1 is SGHTA, CDR2 FQGNSA. The CDR3 covers 13 residues. V gave up 5 bases and J gave up 5 bases, with 12 bases separating them. The CDR3 loop is CASSRSRVETQYF. The part of the CDR3 DNA that was read is TGTGCCAGCAGCCGGTCCCGGGTGGAGACC.

This clone was detected many times. The read stops 3 residues short of the end of the CDR3; the missing end is completed from the germline J gene. V gene TRBV4-1 combines with J gene TRBJ2-5; 9 bases map to TRBD2. The germline V gene has CDR1 MGHRA and CDR2 YSYEKL. The trim removed 0 bases at V and 2 bases at J, leaving 7 bases unmatched. The length of the CDR3 is 17 residues. The CDR3 loop reads CASSQDAAGGPQETQYF. Partial CDR3 DNA: TGCGCCAGCAGCCAAGATGCGGCGGGAGGGCCTCAAGAGACC.

This clone was recorded at least ten times. Read sequence stops 3 residues before the CDR3 end, and the germline J gene provides the missing end. The chain links TRBV20-1 to TRBJ1-4; 10 bases map to TRBD1. The CDR3 totals 14 residues. Germline values: CDR1 DFQATT, CDR2 SNEGSKA (reference sequence). The junction had 7 bases not matched to a gene; V was cut back by 5 bases and J by 7 bases. The chain's CDR3 is CSALRQGAGEKLFF. The CDR3 DNA, read in part, is TGCAGTGCTCTCCGACAGGGGGCGGGTGAAAAA.

In its sample, this clone is medium-sized (0.01 to 0.1%). Sequencing ends 3 residues short of the CDR3 end; the germline J gene provides the rest. The chain has TRBV29-1 and TRBJ1-2; 7 bases match TRBD1. The V gene's germline CDR1 is SQVTM and CDR2 ANQGSEA. V lost 4 bases, J lost 1 base, and 6 bases stayed unmatched. There are 14 residues in the CDR3. The covered CDR3 bases are TGCAGCGTTGGAGGGGACAGCGGTAACTATGGC. Its protein is CSVGGDSGNYG. The CDR3 in its entirety is CSVGGDSGNYGYTF.